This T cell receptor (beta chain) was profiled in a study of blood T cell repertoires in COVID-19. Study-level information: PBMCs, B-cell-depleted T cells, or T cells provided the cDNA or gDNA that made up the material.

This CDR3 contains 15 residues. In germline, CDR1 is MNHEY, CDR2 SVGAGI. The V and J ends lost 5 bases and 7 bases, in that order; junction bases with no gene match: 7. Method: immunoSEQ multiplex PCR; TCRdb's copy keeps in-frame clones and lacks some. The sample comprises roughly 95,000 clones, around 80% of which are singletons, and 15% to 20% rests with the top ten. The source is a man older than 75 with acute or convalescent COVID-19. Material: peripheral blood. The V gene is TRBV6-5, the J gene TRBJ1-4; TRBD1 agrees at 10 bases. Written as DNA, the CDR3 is TGTGCCAGCAGTACGGACAGGGGGGTCGGTGAAAAACTGTTTTTT. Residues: CASSTDRGVGEKLFF.